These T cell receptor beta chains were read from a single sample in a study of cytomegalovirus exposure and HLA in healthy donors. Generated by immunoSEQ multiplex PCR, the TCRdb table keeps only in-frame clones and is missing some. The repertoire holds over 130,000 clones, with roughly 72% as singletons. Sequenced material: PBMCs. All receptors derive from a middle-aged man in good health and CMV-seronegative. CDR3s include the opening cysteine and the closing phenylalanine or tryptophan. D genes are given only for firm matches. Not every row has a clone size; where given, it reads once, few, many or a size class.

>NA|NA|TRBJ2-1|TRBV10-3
CAISEEGVNEQFF
TGTGCCATCAGTGAGGAAGGGGTCAATGAGCAGTTCTTC
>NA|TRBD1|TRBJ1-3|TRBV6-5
CASSYEQGVGNTIYF
TGTGCCAGCAGTTACGAACAGGGGGTTGGAAACACCATATATTTT
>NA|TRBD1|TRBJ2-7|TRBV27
CASSSGQGPFYEQYF
TGTGCCAGCAGTTCGGGACAGGGTCCCTTCTACGAGCAGTACTTC
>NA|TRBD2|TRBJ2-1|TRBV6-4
CASSDSMASGGAKQFF
TGTGCCAGCAGTGACTCGATGGCTAGCGGGGGGGCCAAGCAGTTCTTC
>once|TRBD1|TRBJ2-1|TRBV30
CASSRTGSSYNEQFF
TGTGCCTCAAGTCGGACAGGGAGCTCCTACAATGAGCAGTTCTTC
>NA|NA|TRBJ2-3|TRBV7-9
CASSLFETEADTQYF
TGTGCCAGCAGCTTATTTGAAACGGAGGCAGATACGCAGTATTTT
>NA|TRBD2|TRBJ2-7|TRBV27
CASSPGGLAAYEQYF
TGTGCCAGCAGCCCAGGGGGACTAGCGGCCTACGAGCAGTACTTC
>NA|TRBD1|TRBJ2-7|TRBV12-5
CASGLGTVSYEQYF
TGTGCTAGTGGCCTCGGGACAGTCTCCTACGAGCAGTACTTC
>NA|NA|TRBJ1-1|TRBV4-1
CASSQGQLGGTEAFF
TGCGCCAGCAGCCAAGGGCAATTAGGGGGCACTGAAGCTTTCTTT
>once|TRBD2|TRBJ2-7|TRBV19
CASSGTSGSIDEQYF
TGTGCCAGTAGTGGGACTAGCGGGAGTATCGACGAGCAGTACTTC
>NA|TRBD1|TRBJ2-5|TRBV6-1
CASKRTGWSETQYF
TGTGCCAGCAAAAGGACAGGGTGGTCGGAGACCCAGTACTTC
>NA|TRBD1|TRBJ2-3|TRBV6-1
CASSVPGQYTDTQYF
TGTGCCAGCAGTGTGCCGGGACAGTACACAGATACGCAGTATTTT
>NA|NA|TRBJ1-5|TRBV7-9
CASSLSPVDRRDNQPQHF
TGTGCCAGCAGCCTCTCCCCGGTAGACAGGAGAGACAATCAGCCCCAGCATTTT
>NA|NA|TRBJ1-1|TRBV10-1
CASSARDDTEAFF
TGCGCCAGCAGTGCCAGGGATGACACTGAAGCTTTCTTT
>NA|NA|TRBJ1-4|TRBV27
CASSPLQGTNEKLFF
TGTGCCAGCAGTCCCCTTCAGGGGACTAATGAAAAACTGTTTTTT
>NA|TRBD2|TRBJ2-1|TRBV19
CAAGPGGEQFF
TGTGCAGCGGGCCCGGGGGGTGAGCAGTTCTTC
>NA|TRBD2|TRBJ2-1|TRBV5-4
CASSKSAGGYNEQFF
TGTGCCAGCAGCAAGTCAGCGGGAGGCTACAATGAGCAGTTCTTC
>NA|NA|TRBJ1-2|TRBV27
CASSFSQGSGYTF
TGTGCCAGCAGTTTTAGCCAGGGGTCTGGCTACACCTTC
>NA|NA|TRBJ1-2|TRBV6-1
CASTPTEVGTGYTF
TGTGCCAGCACGCCCACGGAGGTGGGTACGGGCTACACCTTC
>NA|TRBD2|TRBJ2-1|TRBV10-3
CAISELGPSGLYNEQFF
TGTGCCATCAGTGAGTTAGGACCTAGCGGGCTCTACAATGAGCAGTTCTTC
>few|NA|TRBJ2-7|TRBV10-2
CASSLTVSYEQYF
TGCGCCAGCAGCCTGACAGTCTCCTACGAGCAGTACTTC
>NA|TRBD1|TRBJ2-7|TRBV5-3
CARSSRTGSYEQYF
TGTGCCAGAAGCTCCAGGACAGGGAGCTACGAGCAGTACTTC
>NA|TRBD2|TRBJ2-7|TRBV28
CASSLHPGGGSYEQYF
TGTGCCAGCAGTTTACACCCGGGAGGGGGCTCCTACGAGCAGTACTTC
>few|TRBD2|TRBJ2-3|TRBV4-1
CASSHLQRGGPTDTQYF
TGCGCCAGCAGCCACTTACAGCGGGGGGGCCCCACAGATACGCAGTATTTT
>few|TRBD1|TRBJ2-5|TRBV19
CASSMTGALQETQYF
TGTGCCAGTAGTATGACAGGGGCCCTCCAAGAGACCCAGTACTTC
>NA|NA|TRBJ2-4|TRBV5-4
CASQPTGQENSQYF
TGTGCCAGCCAACCTACAGGCCAGGAGAACAGTCAGTACTTC
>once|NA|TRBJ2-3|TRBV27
CASSSRDSRDTQYF
TGTGCCAGCAGTTCGAGGGATTCTCGAGATACGCAGTATTTT
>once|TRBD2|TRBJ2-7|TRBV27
CASRLKTSEGYEQYF
TGTGCCAGCCGACTCAAGACTAGCGAGGGCTACGAGCAGTACTTC
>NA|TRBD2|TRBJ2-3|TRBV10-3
CAISHSTGTSGSTDTQYF
TGTGCCATCAGTCACTCAACCGGGACTAGCGGGAGCACAGATACGCAGTATTTT
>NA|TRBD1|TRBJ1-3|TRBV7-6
CASSVGTGQTIYF
TGTGCCAGCAGCGTCGGGACAGGCCAGACCATATATTTT
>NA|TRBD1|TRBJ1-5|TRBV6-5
CASSYSTGGGQPQHF
TGTGCCAGCAGTTACTCCACAGGGGGGGGCCAGCCCCAGCATTTT
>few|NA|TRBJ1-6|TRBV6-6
CASSYRGYNSPLHF
TGTGCCAGCAGTTACAGGGGCTACAATTCACCCCTCCACTTT
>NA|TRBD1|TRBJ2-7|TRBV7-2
CASSSRDRVIDEQYF
TGTGCCAGCAGCAGCCGGGACAGGGTTATCGACGAGCAGTACTTC
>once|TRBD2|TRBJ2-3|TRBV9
CASSGLAGGLDTQYF
TGTGCCAGCAGCGGACTAGCGGGGGGGTTAGATACGCAGTATTTT
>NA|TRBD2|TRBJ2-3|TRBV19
CASSIDGAGGPGTDTQYF
TGTGCCAGTAGTATAGATGGAGCGGGGGGGCCGGGCACAGATACGCAGTATTTT
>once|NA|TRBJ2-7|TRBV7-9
CASSLDSSSYEQYF
TGTGCCAGCAGCTTAGACAGCAGCTCCTACGAGCAGTACTTC
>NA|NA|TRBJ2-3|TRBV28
CASSLRGETRASTDTQYF
TGTGCCAGCAGTTTAAGAGGCGAGACGCGAGCTAGCACAGATACGCAGTATTTT
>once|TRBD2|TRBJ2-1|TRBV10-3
CAITEGVLAGDIEQFF
TGTGCCATCACCGAGGGCGTCCTAGCGGGAGATATTGAGCAGTTCTTC
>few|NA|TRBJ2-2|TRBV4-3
CASSQNQGSGELFF
TGCGCCAGCAGCCAGAACCAGGGGTCCGGGGAGCTGTTTTTT
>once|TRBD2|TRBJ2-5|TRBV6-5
CASRESGSGGTQYF
TGTGCCAGCAGGGAAAGCGGGAGTGGTGGGACCCAGTACTTC
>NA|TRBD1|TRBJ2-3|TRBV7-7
CASSPDRASTDTQYF
TGTGCCAGCAGCCCCGACAGGGCTAGCACAGATACGCAGTATTTT